The entry below gives a single T cell receptor beta chain sequence along with its context. Its antigen remains unidentified. The data are from a study of cytomegalovirus exposure and HLA in healthy donors. The CDR3 has 13 amino acids. In germline, CDR1 is SGHNT, CDR2 YYREEE (reference sequence). Trimming took off 2 bases at V and 5 bases at J, with 10 bases between the two ends. Primers for the PCR totalled 60 Vbeta and 13 Jbeta. Only in-frame clones appear in the TCRdb table, and some are missing; sequencing was by immunoSEQ multiplex PCR. Of roughly 200,000 clones in the sample, 80% were seen once. Whole-study findings and limits: It was shown in a later analysis that HLA-associated TCR beta chains were more clonally expanded than other, equally common chains. In vitro checks showed that a few CMV-associated chains really do target CMV antigens.

The receptor was derived from a man aged 35-49 years in good health and CMV-seronegative. The J gene is TRBJ1-1, the V gene TRBV5-4; possible D gene TRBD1, 5 bases. Sequenced sample: PBMCs. CDR3 bases: TGTGCCAGCAGCTTTGGGGAGGGGACTGAAGCTTTCTTT. Translating gives CASSFGEGTEAFF.